This TCR beta chain was recovered during a study of identical twins. Findings and limits, study-wide: Twin pairs' shared out-of-frame alpha sequences were enriched in low generation probability. While abundant cord blood beta clonotypes carried fewer insertions, memory repertoires showed no such pattern.

The ends were cut back, 2 bases at V and 5 bases at J, with 9 bases in the middle. The CDR3 contains 13 residues. cDNA molecules carried unique molecular identifiers, and template switching added a universal primer site. TCRdb re-called the 5' RACE reads through MiXCR, storing one row per CDR3 protein. Here the sample spans some 1,600,000 distinct CDR3 sequences, less than 40% being singletons. In its sample, this clonotype was seen a few times. Its target is not known. The gene calls are TRBV12-3 or TRBV12-4 and TRBJ2-5; D gene uncertain. The receptor was isolated from a newborn girl in good health. Specimen: cord blood. The CDR3 region has the DNA TGTGCCAGCAGTTTATTTGGGTGGGAGACCCAGTACTTC. This sequence encodes CASSLFGWETQYF.